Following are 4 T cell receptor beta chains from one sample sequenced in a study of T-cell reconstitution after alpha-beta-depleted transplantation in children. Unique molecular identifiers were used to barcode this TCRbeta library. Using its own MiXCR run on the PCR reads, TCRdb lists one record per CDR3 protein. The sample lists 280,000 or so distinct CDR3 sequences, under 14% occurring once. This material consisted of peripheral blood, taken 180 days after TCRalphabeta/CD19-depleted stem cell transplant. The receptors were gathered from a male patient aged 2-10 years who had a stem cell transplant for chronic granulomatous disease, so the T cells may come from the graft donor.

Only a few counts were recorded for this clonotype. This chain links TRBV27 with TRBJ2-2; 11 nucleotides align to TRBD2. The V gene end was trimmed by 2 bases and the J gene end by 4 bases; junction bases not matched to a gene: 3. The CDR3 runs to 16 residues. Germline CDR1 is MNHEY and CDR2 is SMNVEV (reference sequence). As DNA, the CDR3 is TGTGCCAGCAGTTTACTCCTAGCGGGAGGCACCGGGGAGCTGTTTTTT. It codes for CASSLLLAGGTGELFF.

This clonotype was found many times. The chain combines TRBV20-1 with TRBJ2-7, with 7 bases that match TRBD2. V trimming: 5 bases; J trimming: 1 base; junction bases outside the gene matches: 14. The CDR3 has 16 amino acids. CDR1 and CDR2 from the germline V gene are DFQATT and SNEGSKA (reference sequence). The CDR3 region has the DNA TGCAGTGCTCTAGGCCCCGCGGCTAGCGGTTCCTACGAGCAGTACTTC. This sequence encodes CSALGPAASGSYEQYF.

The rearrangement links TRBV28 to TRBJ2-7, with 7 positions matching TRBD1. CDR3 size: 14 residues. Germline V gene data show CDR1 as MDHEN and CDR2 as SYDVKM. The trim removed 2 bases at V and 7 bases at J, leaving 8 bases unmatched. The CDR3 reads CASSLKYRGREQYF. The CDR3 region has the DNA TGTGCCAGCAGTTTAAAGTACAGGGGTAGGGAGCAGTACTTC.

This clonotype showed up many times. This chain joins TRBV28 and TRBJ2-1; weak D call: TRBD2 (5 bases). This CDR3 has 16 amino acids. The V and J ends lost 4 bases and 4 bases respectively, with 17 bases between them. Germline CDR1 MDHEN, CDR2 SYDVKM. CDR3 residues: CASSSPFRGPYNEQFF. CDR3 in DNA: TGTGCCAGCAGTTCCCCATTTCGCGGGCCATACAATGAGCAGTTCTTC.